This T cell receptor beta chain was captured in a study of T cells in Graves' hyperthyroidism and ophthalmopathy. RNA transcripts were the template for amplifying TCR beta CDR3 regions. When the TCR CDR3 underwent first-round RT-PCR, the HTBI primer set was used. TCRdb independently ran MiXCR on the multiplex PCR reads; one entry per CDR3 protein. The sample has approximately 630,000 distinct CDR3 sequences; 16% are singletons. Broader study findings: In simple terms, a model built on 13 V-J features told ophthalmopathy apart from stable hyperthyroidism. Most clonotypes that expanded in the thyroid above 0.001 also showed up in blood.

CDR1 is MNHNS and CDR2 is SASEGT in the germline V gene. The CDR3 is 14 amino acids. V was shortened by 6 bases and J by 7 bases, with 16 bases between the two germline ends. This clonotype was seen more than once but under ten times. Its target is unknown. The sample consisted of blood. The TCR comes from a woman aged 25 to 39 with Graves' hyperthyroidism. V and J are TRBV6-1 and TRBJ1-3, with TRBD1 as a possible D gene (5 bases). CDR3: CASSDRNRGNTIYF. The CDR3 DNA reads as TGTGCCAGCAGCGACCGGAACCGGGGGAACACCATATATTTT.